The 16 T cell receptor beta chains presented below share a single source sample, sequenced in a study of blood T cell repertoires in COVID-19. Sequenced by immunoSEQ multiplex PCR; TCRdb stores in-frame clones only, minus some. The sample carries roughly 170,000 clones, roughly 80% recorded once. Sequencing used PBMCs or T cells enriched from blood (not recorded which). Receptors were obtained from a woman in her forties with acute COVID-19.

This rearrangement joins TRBV11-2 to TRBJ1-2, with a tentative D call TRBD1 (6 bases). Germline V CDR1 and CDR2: SGHAT, FQNNGV. The ends were cut back, 5 bases at V and 4 bases at J, with 11 bases in the middle. CDR3 length: 13 amino acids. In DNA form, the CDR3 reads TGTGCCAGCAGCCCGGACAGTTCCTATGGCTACACCTTC. This codes for CASSPDSSYGYTF.

The chain links TRBV20-1 to TRBJ1-4, with 7 bases matching TRBD1. The V gene's germline CDR1 is DFQATT and CDR2 SNEGSKA (reference sequence). The CDR3 contains 17 residues. The V segment lost 3 bases and the J segment 0 bases; nucleotides outside the gene matches: 10. The CDR3 is CSASPRDSSATNEKLFF. The DNA for the CDR3 is TGCAGTGCTAGTCCTCGGGACAGCTCTGCAACTAATGAAAAACTGTTTTTT.

The chain carries TRBV6-5 and TRBJ1-2; unclear D gene. Trimming removed 2 bases from V and 1 base from J, with 11 bases in between. The germline V gene encodes CDR1 MNHEY and CDR2 SVGAGI. The CDR3 sequence is 15 residues long. Here the CDR3 reads CASSYGSQINYGYTF. In DNA, the CDR3 is TGTGCCAGCAGTTACGGTTCACAGATTAACTATGGCTACACCTTC.

This clone has just one count. No conserved phenylalanine or tryptophan is present at the end of the CDR3, so a read error is the likely explanation. The DNA is omitted, as the CDR3 cannot be located on it reliably, and the CDR3 follows TCRdb's listing. The chain recombines TRBV6-1 with TRBJ2-7; TRBD2 was called by the table and not checked on the DNA. CDR1 is MNHNS, CDR2 SASEGT, per germline. Including both end residues, the CDR3 is 14 amino acids long. This CDR3 is CASSDRASPRTSPI.

The chain carries TRBV3-1 (or the pseudogene TRBV3-2) and TRBJ2-1, with 9 nucleotides matching TRBD2. CDR3 length: 16 amino acids. Germline V gene lookup returns CDR1 LGHDT and CDR2 YNNKEL (reference sequence). The V gene end was trimmed by 5 bases and the J gene end by 5 bases; junction bases not matched to a gene: 10. The CDR3 bases are TGTGCCAGCAGCATTACAGCGGGAGGATCCAACAATGAGCAGTTCTTC. Amino acid sequence: CASSITAGGSNNEQFF.

V is TRBV11-3 and J is TRBJ2-1; 7 nucleotides agree with TRBD1. Germline CDR1 reads SGHNT; CDR2 reads YENEEA. V was clipped by 5 bases and J by 4 bases; unmatched bases: 8. The CDR3 has 15 amino acids. The chain's CDR3 is CASSLQGDRYNEQFF. In nucleotides, the CDR3 is TGTGCCAGCAGCCTTCAGGGGGATAGATACAATGAGCAGTTCTTC.

The rearrangement uses TRBV13 and TRBJ1-1; D ambiguous. CDR3 size: 14 residues. Germline V lookup: CDR1 PRHDT, CDR2 FYEKMQ (reference sequence). Trimming removed 5 bases from V and 3 bases from J, with 13 bases in between. The CDR3 bases are TGTGCCAGCAGCCGCTCCCTGGAGGACACTGAAGCTTTCTTT. It encodes CASSRSLEDTEAFF. The entire variable domain, with the rest obtained from reference TRBV13 and TRBJ1-1, is as follows: AAGVIQSPRHLIKEKRETATLKCYPIPRHDTVYWYQQGPGQDPQFLISFYEKMQSDKGSIPDRFSAQQFSDYHSELNMSSLELGDSALYFCASSRSLEDTEAFFGQGTRLTVV.

The CDR3 nucleotides read TGTGCCAGCAGCCAAGCTGCCGGGACAGGGTTCAATCAGCCCCAGCATTTT. It specifies CASSQAAGTGFNQPQHF. The V call is TRBV3-1 (or the pseudogene TRBV3-2), the J call TRBJ1-5; 9 bases match TRBD1. The germline CDR1 and CDR2 sequences are LGHDT and YNNKEL (reference sequence). The CDR3 spans 17 residues. V lost 1 base to trimming and J lost 3 bases; unmatched junction nucleotides: 7.

V is TRBV18 and J is TRBJ1-1; D call uncertain. CDR3 size: 16 residues. The V end was cut by 1 base, the J end by 7 bases, with 19 bases between. Germline V gene data show CDR1 as KGHSH and CDR2 as LQKENI. CDR3 region: CASSPLSWARPVEAFF. CDR3 in DNA: TGTGCCAGCTCACCACTGTCTTGGGCACGCCCGGTTGAAGCTTTCTTT.

The rearrangement links TRBV19 to TRBJ2-1, with TRBD1 matching 11 bases. The germline V gene encodes CDR1 LNHDA and CDR2 SQIVND (reference sequence). The ends lost 7 bases at V and 0 bases at J; junction bases unmatched: 23. The CDR3 is 22 residues long. In DNA form, the CDR3 reads TGTGCCAGTACTGAGGGACAGGGGGTCCGCGTGGCTAGCGGGACCTCCTACAATGAGCAGTTCTTC. The encoded protein is CASTEGQGVRVASGTSYNEQFF.

This rearrangement joins TRBV5-1 to TRBJ1-4, with 9 bases identical to TRBD1. The germline V gene encodes CDR1 SGHRS and CDR2 YFSETQ. The CDR3 runs 13 residues. The V and J ends lost 8 bases and 3 bases, in that order; junction bases with no gene match: 2. The CDR3 protein is CASRQGANEKLFF. The DNA of the CDR3 is TGCGCCAGTCGACAGGGGGCTAATGAAAAACTGTTTTTT. The full variable domain, its missing parts supplied by reference TRBV5-1 and TRBJ1-4, is KAGVTQTPRYLIKTRGQQVTLSCSPISGHRSVSWYQQTPGQGLQFLFEYFSETQRNKGNFPGRFSGRQFSNSRSEMNVSTLELGDSALYLCASRQGANEKLFFGSGTQLSVL.

The chain is built from TRBV2 and TRBJ1-2; tentative D call: TRBD1 (6 bases). V shed 8 bases and J shed 7 bases, with 20 bases lying between them. Germline CDR1 reads SNHLY; CDR2 reads FYNNEI. The CDR3 consists of 14 residues. The CDR3 region has the DNA TGTGCCAGCCGAAGGACAGCTGGACCGCGTGGCTACACCTTC. Protein product: CASRRTAGPRGYTF.

The rearrangement links TRBV5-6 to TRBJ2-7, with TRBD2 as a possible D gene (6 bases). Germline V gives CDR1 SGHDT, CDR2 YYEEEE. The CDR3 contains 14 residues. Trimming cost V 0 bases and J 6 bases, with 13 bases left between them. The CDR3 DNA reads as TGTGCCAGCAGCTTGGGGGGACTGGGGCGCGAGCAGTACGTC. It codes for CASSLGGLGREQYV.

The chain couples TRBV3-1 (or the pseudogene TRBV3-2) to TRBJ2-1, with 9 bases lining up with TRBD2. The CDR3 is made up of 15 amino acids. The junction had 14 bases not matched to a gene; V was cut back by 9 bases and J by 8 bases. Germline CDR1 reads LGHDT; CDR2 reads YNNKEL (reference sequence). As DNA, the CDR3 is TGTGCCAGTAAGGCGCCGGGACTAGCCTGGGATGAGCAGTTCTTC. Its protein is CASKAPGLAWDEQFF.

The gene calls are TRBV6-5 and TRBJ1-2; 7 bases agree with TRBD1. There are 13 residues in the CDR3. CDR1 MNHEY and CDR2 SVGAGI come from the germline V gene. The junction had 4 bases not matched to a gene; V was cut back by 6 bases and J by 3 bases. CDR3 bases: TGTGCCAGCAGAGAGAGGGGGCACTATGGCTACACCTTC. It encodes CASRERGHYGYTF.

J is TRBJ2-1 and V is TRBV30, with 14 nucleotides matching TRBD2. The CDR3 sequence is 15 residues long. The V gene's germline CDR1 is GTSNPN and CDR2 SVGIG (reference sequence). J lost 8 bases, V lost 3 bases, and 6 bases had no gene match. The CDR3 sequence: CAWSRGLAGEYEQFF. CDR3 nucleotides: TGTGCCTGGAGCCGGGGACTAGCGGGAGAATATGAGCAGTTCTTC. Combining the CDR3 with reference TRBV30 and TRBJ2-1 gives the whole variable domain SQTIHQWPATLVQPVGSPLSLECTVEGTSNPNLYWYRQAAGRGLQLLFYSVGIGQISSEVPQNLSASRPQDRQFILSSKKLLLSDSGFYLCAWSRGLAGEYEQFFGPGTRLTVL.